This entry describes one T cell receptor beta chain. Germline is not matched at one junction end, which may reflect a read error. This sample includes further DNA sequences coding for the same CDR3. These data originate in a study of glioma-infiltrating T cells after dendritic cell vaccination. The time point is: after dendritic cell vaccination, including at tumor progression/relapse. All glioblastoma patients lacked an isocitrate dehydrogenase mutation. Before vaccination, two weeks after the third vaccination, and at progression, PBMC were collected. Method: immunoSEQ multiplex PCR; TCRdb's copy keeps in-frame clones and lacks some. The sample has approximately 50,000 clones; approximately 87% are singletons. The source was blood, collected after dendritic cell vaccination. The clonotype was recovered from a human donor with glioblastoma.

The CDR3 nucleotides read TGTGCCAGCAGCTCCATAACCGGGACAGTTAATTCCCCCCTCCACTTT. Protein: CASSSITGTVNSPLHF. The rearrangement joins TRBV5-6 to TRBJ1-6, with TRBD1 matching 7 bases. The CDR3 sequence is 16 residues long. Germline V lookup: CDR1 SGHDT, CDR2 YYEEEE. Together with reference TRBV5-6 and TRBJ1-6, the CDR3 gives the full variable domain: DAGVTQSPTHLIKTRGQQVTLRCSPKSGHDTVSWYQQALGQGPQFIFQYYEEEERQRGNFPDRFSGHQFPNYSSELNVNALLLGDSALYLCASSSITGTVNSPLHFGNGTRLTVT.